The 29 T cell receptor beta chains below were found in one sample sequenced in a study of radiotherapy plus CTLA-4 blockade in lung cancer. Assay: immunoSEQ multiplex PCR; the TCRdb copy retains only in-frame clones and omits some. Among approximately 33,000 clones listed, around four fifths were seen once. Sequencing used peripheral blood, obtained from a patient treated with radiotherapy plus ipilimumab. The receptors originated from a human donor with non-small cell lung cancer who had stable disease on radiotherapy plus ipilimumab.

The chain combines TRBV7-2 with TRBJ2-7; a weak D match, TRBD2 (6 bases). The CDR3 is 13 amino acids. The V gene's germline CDR1 is SGHTA and CDR2 FQGNSA. Trimming took off 6 bases at V and 3 bases at J, with 12 bases between the two ends. The CDR3: CASSLSGYYEQYF. CDR3 bases: TGTGCCAGCAGTCTAAGCGGGTACTACGAGCAGTACTTC.

J is TRBJ1-5 and V is TRBV10-3; possibly TRBD1 for D (5 bases). Trimming cost V 2 bases and J 1 base, with 6 bases left between them. Per germline, CDR1 ENHRY and CDR2 SYGVKD. This CDR3 region has 14 residues. CDR3 region: CAISERGSNQPQHF. The CDR3 coding sequence is TGTGCCATCAGTGAGAGGGGAAGCAATCAGCCCCAGCATTTT.

The CDR3 sequence is CASSDSPRGRSSTDTQYF. CDR3 sequence (DNA): TGTGCCAGCAGTGACTCGCCCAGGGGCCGTTCCAGCACAGATACGCAGTATTTT. V gene TRBV6-4 combines with J gene TRBJ2-3, with a weak D call TRBD1 (6 bases). CDR1 and CDR2 (germline): MRHNA, SNTAGT. The CDR3 is 18 residues long. The V and J ends lost 0 bases and 0 bases respectively, with 16 bases between them.

This chain joins TRBV5-1 and TRBJ2-5; 9 bases fit TRBD2. The CDR3 covers 17 residues. Per the germline V gene, CDR1 is SGHRS and CDR2 is YFSETQ. V trimming: 4 bases; J trimming: 1 base; junction bases outside the gene matches: 11. This CDR3 reads CASSPPGLAGFQETQYF. CDR3 DNA: TGCGCCAGCAGCCCCCCTGGGCTAGCGGGATTCCAAGAGACCCAGTACTTC.

This clone has a handful of counts. The V call is TRBV2, the J call TRBJ1-1; D uncertain. Trimming took off 6 bases at V and 0 bases at J, with 8 bases between the two ends. Germline CDR1 SNHLY, CDR2 FYNNEI. There are 13 residues in the CDR3. The CDR3 loop is CASRQAMNTEAFF. CDR3 DNA: TGTGCCAGCAGGCAGGCCATGAACACTGAAGCTTTCTTT.

The chain couples TRBV6-1 to TRBJ2-5; a weak D match, TRBD1 (6 bases). V shed 0 bases and J shed 9 bases, with 11 bases lying between them. The CDR3 is made up of 13 amino acids. Germline V gene lookup returns CDR1 MNHNS and CDR2 SASEGT. The CDR3 DNA follows: TGTGCCAGCAGTGAAGCGGGGGCCAGGGCCCAGTACTTC. It codes for CASSEAGARAQYF.

This clone was seen only once. The chain employs TRBV19 and TRBJ1-1; D ambiguous. The CDR3 length is 15 residues. V was pared by 5 bases and J by 0 bases, with 13 bases between. Germline lookup yields CDR1 LNHDA and CDR2 SQIVND (reference sequence). The CDR3 sequence: CASSGFQIMNTEAFF. The CDR3 DNA sequence: TGTGCCAGTAGTGGCTTCCAAATAATGAACACTGAAGCTTTCTTT.

This clone was seen just once. The chain uses TRBV9 and TRBJ2-3; 9 nucleotides agree with TRBD2. This CDR3 spans 15 amino acids. From germline, CDR1 is SGDLS and CDR2 YYNGEE. The J segment lost 3 bases and the V segment lost 1 base, leaving 3 bases of the junction unmatched. The CDR3 DNA is TGTGCCAGCAGCGTACAGGCGGGGGGGACAGATACGCAGTATTTT. Its protein product is CASSVQAGGTDTQYF. The whole variable domain, filled in from reference TRBV9 and TRBJ2-3, reads DSGVTQTPKHLITATGQRVTLRCSPRSGDLSVYWYQQSLDQGLQFLIQYYNGEERAKGNILERFSAQQFPDLHSELNLSSLELGDSALYFCASSVQAGGTDTQYFGPGTRLTVL.

V usage is TRBV2 and J usage is TRBJ1-2; TRBD1 is a possible D gene (5 bases). The CDR3 loop spans 11 amino acids. Deletions cut 6 bases from V and 8 bases from J, with 10 bases between. In germline, CDR1 is SNHLY, CDR2 FYNNEI. CDR3 nucleotides: TGTGCCAGCAGATCCAGGGCGGGCTACACCTTC. The encoded protein is CASRSRAGYTF.

The chain links TRBV19 to TRBJ1-5; TRBD1 is a possible D gene (6 bases). V was cut by 9 bases and J by 0 bases, with 15 bases left in between. Germline loops: CDR1 LNHDA, CDR2 SQIVND (reference sequence). The CDR3 consists of 15 residues. CDR3 protein: CASGFSGDSNQPQHF. CDR3 nucleotides: TGTGCCAGCGGCTTCTCAGGGGATAGCAATCAGCCCCAGCATTTT.

V is TRBV6-4 and J is TRBJ1-2, with unresolved D. CDR1 is MRHNA, CDR2 SNTAGT, per germline. Trimming left V 5 bases short and J 4 bases short, with 14 bases between. The CDR3 has 14 residues. The CDR3 DNA is TGTGCCAGCAGTTTAGTAGGCGGGCGCTATGGCTACACCTTC. The encoded protein is CASSLVGGRYGYTF.

The chain uses TRBV4-1 and TRBJ1-5; D is perhaps TRBD1 (6 bases). This CDR3 contains 15 residues. With 0 bases removed from V and 1 base from J, the gap between germline ends came to 7 bases. In germline, CDR1 is MGHRA, CDR2 YSYEKL. The chain's CDR3 is CASSQDQGSNQPQHF. The DNA of the CDR3 is TGCGCCAGCAGCCAAGATCAGGGGAGCAATCAGCCCCAGCATTTT.

The J gene is TRBJ2-3, the V gene TRBV27, with D tentatively TRBD2 (5 bases). The CDR3 consists of 16 residues. V was clipped by 0 bases and J by 7 bases, with 17 bases between them. Germline assignment: CDR1 MNHEY and CDR2 SMNVEV (reference sequence). The CDR3 nucleotides are TGTGCCAGCAGTTTATCGCTCGGACTGGCCGGGAATACGCAGTATTTT. This codes for CASSLSLGLAGNTQYF.

V is TRBV6-1 and J is TRBJ1-5; maybe TRBD1 (5 bases). CDR3 length equals 14 residues. From germline, CDR1 is MNHNS and CDR2 SASEGT. The V end was cut by 7 bases, the J end by 6 bases, with 16 bases between. CDR3: CASTITGGGQPQHF. The CDR3 bases are TGTGCCAGCACCATCACGGGTGGGGGTCAGCCCCAGCATTTT.

The chain joins TRBV6-5 to TRBJ1-2; D gene ambiguous. Per the germline V gene, CDR1 is MNHEY and CDR2 is SVGAGI. The V gene lost 4 bases and the J gene lost 5 bases, with 8 bases spanning the gap. The CDR3 consists of 12 residues. Written as DNA, the CDR3 is TGTGCCAGCAGTTTGGATAGATATGGCTACACCTTC. This encodes CASSLDRYGYTF.

The chain combines TRBV9 with TRBJ1-1; D is possibly TRBD1 (6 bases). The V end lost 3 bases, the J end lost 4 bases, and 13 bases lay between the germline ends. Germline V gene data show CDR1 as SGDLS and CDR2 as YYNGEE. The CDR3 has 14 residues. CDR3 loop: CASSAQGVGTEAFF. Here the CDR3 DNA reads TGTGCCAGCAGCGCACAGGGTGTCGGCACTGAAGCTTTCTTT.

This clone came up a few times. The CDR3 spells CASSQDSLLSNSPLHF. Written as DNA, the CDR3 is TGTGCCAGCAGCCAGGACAGTCTATTGTCTAATTCACCCCTCCACTTT. This sequence joins TRBV5-6 and TRBJ1-6, with D maybe TRBD1 (6 bases). Trimming shortened V by 4 bases and J by 6 bases, and 17 bases separated the two germline ends. This CDR3 contains 16 residues. Germline assignment: CDR1 SGHDT and CDR2 YYEEEE.

In its sample, this clone was seen a few times. This CDR3 is CASSLIGLGTDTQYF. The CDR3 DNA reads TGTGCCAGCAGTTTAATTGGACTAGGCACAGATACGCAGTATTTT. The chain has TRBV28 and TRBJ2-3; 7 positions agree with TRBD2. Germline-derived CDR1 and CDR2 are MDHEN and SYDVKM. The CDR3 is made up of 15 amino acids. V gave up 2 bases and J gave up 1 base; unmatched junction bases: 3.

V is TRBV18 and J is TRBJ1-1, with TRBD1 identical over 9 bases. The trim removed 8 bases at V and 5 bases at J, leaving 6 bases unmatched. Germline V gene sequence: CDR1 KGHSH, CDR2 LQKENI. The CDR3 totals 13 residues. The CDR3, as DNA: TGTGCCAGCCGAGGGACAGGGACTACTGAAGCTTTCTTT. Protein: CASRGTGTTEAFF.

The chain employs TRBV7-2 and TRBJ1-2; D possibly corresponds to TRBD1 (6 bases). With 5 bases removed from V and 1 base from J, the gap between germline ends came to 17 bases. The CDR3 runs 16 residues. The germline V gene has CDR1 SGHTA and CDR2 FQGNSA. In nucleotides, the CDR3 is TGTGCCAGCAGCCTCTTAACAGGGTTTCATAACTATGGCTACACCTTC. This gives the protein CASSLLTGFHNYGYTF. The entire variable domain, with the rest obtained from reference TRBV7-2 and TRBJ1-2, is as follows: GAGVSQSPSNKVTEKGKDVELRCDPISGHTALYWYRQSLGQGLEFLIYFQGNSAPDKSGLPSDRFSAERTGGSVSTLTIQRTQQEDSAVYLCASSLLTGFHNYGYTFGSGTRLTVV.

The J gene is TRBJ2-7, the V gene TRBV30; 13 bases are a match to TRBD2. V lost 4 bases and J lost 3; bases outside the gene matches: 24. Germline values: CDR1 GTSNPN, CDR2 SVGIG (reference sequence). The CDR3 sequence is 21 residues long. The CDR3: CAWTPGQMIATSGGAIYEQYF. The DNA of the CDR3 is TGTGCCTGGACGCCGGGACAGATGATTGCTACTAGCGGGGGGGCCATCTACGAGCAGTACTTC.

V is TRBV5-1 and J is TRBJ2-5; TRBD2 matches 15 bases. Germline assignment: CDR1 SGHRS and CDR2 YFSETQ. Trimming cost V 4 bases and J 0 bases; bases outside gene matches: 7. The CDR3 loop spans 18 amino acids. The CDR3 bases are TGCGCCAGCAGCCAGGGACTAGCGGGGGGTCGGTACCAAGAGACCCAGTACTTC. This codes for CASSQGLAGGRYQETQYF.

The CDR3 loop reads CASSLVGKETQYF. CDR3 nucleotides: TGTGCCAGCAGCTTAGTAGGGAAAGAGACCCAGTACTTC. This chain uses TRBV7-2 with TRBJ2-5; D uncertain. Germline V gene lookup returns CDR1 SGHTA and CDR2 FQGNSA. Between the trimmed V and J ends, which lost 1 base and 3 bases, there was a span of 6 bases. CDR3 length: 13 residues.

This clone was observed a handful of times. The chain joins TRBV28 to TRBJ1-5; 11 bases are a match to TRBD1. This CDR3 spans 17 amino acids. In germline, CDR1 is MDHEN, CDR2 SYDVKM. V was pared by 0 bases and J by 0 bases, with 1 base of the junction left unmatched. The CDR3 DNA sequence: TGTGCCAGCAGTTTATGGGGACAGGGGGATAGCAATCAGCCCCAGCATTTT. This translates into CASSLWGQGDSNQPQHF. The complete variable domain, with remaining parts taken from reference TRBV28 and TRBJ1-5, reads DVKVTQSSRYLVKRTGEKVFLECVQDMDHENMFWYRQDPGLGLRLIYFSYDVKMKEKGDIPEGYSVSREKKERFSLILESASTNQTSMYLCASSLWGQGDSNQPQHFGDGTRLSIL.

The chain has TRBV11-2 and TRBJ2-1; D is perhaps TRBD2 (6 bases). CDR3 length equals 15 residues. The V end lost 2 bases, the J end lost 0 bases, and 8 bases lay between the germline ends. The V gene's germline CDR1 is SGHAT and CDR2 FQNNGV. The CDR3 loop reads CASSLQEGSYNEQFF. The CDR3 nucleotides are TGTGCCAGCAGCTTACAGGAGGGCTCCTACAATGAGCAGTTCTTC.

This chain uses TRBV6-5 with TRBJ1-1; a weak D match, TRBD1 (5 bases). Trimming stripped 6 bases from V and 1 base from J, with 15 bases between. This CDR3 contains 15 residues. Germline values: CDR1 MNHEY, CDR2 SVGAGI. CDR3 region: CASSLWLGRNTEAFF. The CDR3 DNA reads TGTGCCAGCAGCCTATGGTTGGGGCGGAACACTGAAGCTTTCTTT.

The gene calls are TRBV27 and TRBJ1-4, with TRBD1 as a possible D gene (5 bases). There are 14 residues in the CDR3. The germline CDR1 and CDR2 sequences are MNHEY and SMNVEV (reference sequence). Between the trimmed V and J ends, which lost 2 bases and 7 bases, there was a span of 11 bases. The CDR3 spells CASSLLVRGEKLFF. CDR3 in DNA: TGTGCCAGCAGTTTACTGGTTAGGGGTGAAAAACTGTTTTTT.

The CDR3, as DNA: TGTGCCAGCAGCACCGGGACAGGTACGAAGTACGAGCAGTACGTC. Protein: CASSTGTGTKYEQYV. The chain employs TRBV5-6 and TRBJ2-7; 8 bases agree with TRBD1. The CDR3 loop spans 15 amino acids. Germline CDR1 SGHDT, CDR2 YYEEEE. With 4 bases clipped from V and 4 bases from J, the junction kept 10 bases outside the gene matches.

The V and J genes are TRBV29-1 and TRBJ2-7; the match to TRBD1 covers 10 bases. V shed 7 bases, J shed 2 bases, and the junction held 11 bases outside the gene matches. Per the germline V gene, CDR1 is SQVTM and CDR2 is ANQGSEA. The CDR3 runs to 15 residues. The CDR3 sequence: CSDPWTGGYTYEQYV. DNA for the CDR3: TGCAGCGACCCCTGGACAGGGGGATACACCTACGAGCAGTACGTC.